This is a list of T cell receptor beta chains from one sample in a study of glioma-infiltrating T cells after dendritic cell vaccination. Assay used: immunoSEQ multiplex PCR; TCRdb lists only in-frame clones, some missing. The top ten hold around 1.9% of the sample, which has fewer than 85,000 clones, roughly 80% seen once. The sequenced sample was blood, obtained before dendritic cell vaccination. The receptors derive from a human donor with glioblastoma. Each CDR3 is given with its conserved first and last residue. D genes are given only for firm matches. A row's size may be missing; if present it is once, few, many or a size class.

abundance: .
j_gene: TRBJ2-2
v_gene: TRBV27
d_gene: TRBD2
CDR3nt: TGTGCCAGCAGTTTAGGGGGGGGACGGAACACCGGGGAGCTGTTTTTT
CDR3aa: CASSLGGGRNTGELFF

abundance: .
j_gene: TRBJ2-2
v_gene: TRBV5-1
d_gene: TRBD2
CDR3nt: TGCGCCAGCAGCTTAAACGGGAGGGCGGGCACCGGGGAGCTGTTTTTT
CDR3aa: CASSLNGRAGTGELFF

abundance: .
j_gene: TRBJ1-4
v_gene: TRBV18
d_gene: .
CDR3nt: TGTGCCAGCTCACCGGACTTATCCGGTGGTGAAAAACTGTTTTTT
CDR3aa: CASSPDLSGGEKLFF

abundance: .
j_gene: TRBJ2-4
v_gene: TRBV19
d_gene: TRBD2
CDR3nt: TGTGCCAGTAGTATACTAGCGGAAAACATTCAGTACTTC
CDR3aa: CASSILAENIQYF

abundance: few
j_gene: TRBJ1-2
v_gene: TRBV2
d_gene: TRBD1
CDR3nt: TGTGCCAGCAGTGAAGCCCCGGGACAGGGGATCTATGGCTACACCTTC
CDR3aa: CASSEAPGQGIYGYTF

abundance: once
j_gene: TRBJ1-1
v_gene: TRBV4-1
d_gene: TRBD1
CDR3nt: TGCGCCAGCAGCCAGATACCGGGACAGGGCGTGAACACTGAAGCTTTCTTT
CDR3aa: CASSQIPGQGVNTEAFF

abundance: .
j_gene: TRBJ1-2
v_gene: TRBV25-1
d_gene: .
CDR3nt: TGTGCCAGCAGTGAAGTCTCCCATGGCTACACCTTC
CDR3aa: CASSEVSHGYTF

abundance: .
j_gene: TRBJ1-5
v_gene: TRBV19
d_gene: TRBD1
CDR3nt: TGTGCCAGTAGTCCAACCTCCGACAGGGGGGTTCAGCCCCAGCATTTT
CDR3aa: CASSPTSDRGVQPQHF

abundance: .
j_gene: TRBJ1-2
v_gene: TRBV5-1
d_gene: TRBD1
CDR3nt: TGCGCCAGCAGCTTGGAAGGGACAGGGGGCGATGGCTACACCTTC
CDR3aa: CASSLEGTGGDGYTF

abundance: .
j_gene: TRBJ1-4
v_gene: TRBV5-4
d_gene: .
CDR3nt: TGTGCCAGCAGCCGGGACACGAATGAAAAACTGTTTTTT
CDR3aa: CASSRDTNEKLFF

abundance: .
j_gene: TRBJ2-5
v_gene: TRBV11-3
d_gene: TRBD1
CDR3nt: TGTGCCAGCAGCAAATCCTTACAGGGGGCCCAGTACTTC
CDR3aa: CASSKSLQGAQYF

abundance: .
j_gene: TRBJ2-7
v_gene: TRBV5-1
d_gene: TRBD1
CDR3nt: TGCGCCAGCAGTCAGGACAGGGGCTTATCCTACGAGCAGTACTTC
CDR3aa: CASSQDRGLSYEQYF

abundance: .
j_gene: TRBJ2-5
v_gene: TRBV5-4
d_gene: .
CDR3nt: TGTGCCAGCAGCTTCAGAATCACAGGGTTGGAGACCCAGTACTTC
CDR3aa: CASSFRITGLETQYF

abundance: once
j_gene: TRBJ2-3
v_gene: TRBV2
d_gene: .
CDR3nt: TGTGCCAGCAACAGGGATAGCGCAGATACGCAGTATTTT
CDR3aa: CASNRDSADTQYF

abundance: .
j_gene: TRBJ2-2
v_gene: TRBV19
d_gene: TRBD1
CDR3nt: TGTGCCAGTAGGACAGGGATGGACACCGGGGAGCTGTTTTTT
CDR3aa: CASRTGMDTGELFF

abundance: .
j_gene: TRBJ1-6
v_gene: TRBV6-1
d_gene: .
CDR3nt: TGTGCCAGCAGTTATTCTTTGCGGAATTCACCCCTCCACTTT
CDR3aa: CASSYSLRNSPLHF

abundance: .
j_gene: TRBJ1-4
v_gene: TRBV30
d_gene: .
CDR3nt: TGTGCCTCAACTCCGACAGCCTCTAATGAAAAACTGTTTTTT
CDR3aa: CASTPTASNEKLFF

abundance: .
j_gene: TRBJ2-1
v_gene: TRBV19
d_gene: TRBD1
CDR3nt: TGTGCCAGTAGTTCCGCCGGACAGGGACTCAATGAGCAGTTCTTC
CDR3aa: CASSSAGQGLNEQFF

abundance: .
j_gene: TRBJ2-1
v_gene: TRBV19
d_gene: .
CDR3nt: TGTGCCAGTAGTTTCGCGGAAAGCTCCTACAATGAGCAGTTCTTC
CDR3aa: CASSFAESSYNEQFF

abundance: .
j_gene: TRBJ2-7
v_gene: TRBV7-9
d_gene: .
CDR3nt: TGTGCCAGCAGCTTAGACGGGGACTACGAGCAGTACTTC
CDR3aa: CASSLDGDYEQYF

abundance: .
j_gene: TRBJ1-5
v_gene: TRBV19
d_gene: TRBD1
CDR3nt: TGTGCCAGTACCACAGACGGGACAGGGGGCGTATATAGCAATCAGCCCCAGCATTTT
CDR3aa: CASTTDGTGGVYSNQPQHF

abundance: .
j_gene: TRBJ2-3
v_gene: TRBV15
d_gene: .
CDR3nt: TGTGCCACCAGCAACCGGGACTTGACTAGCACAGATACGCAGTATTTT
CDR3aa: CATSNRDLTSTDTQYF

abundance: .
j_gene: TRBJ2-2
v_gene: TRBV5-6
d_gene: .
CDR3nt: TGTGCCAGCAGCTTGGGCCGGGTTGGGGAGCTGTTTTTT
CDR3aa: CASSLGRVGELFF

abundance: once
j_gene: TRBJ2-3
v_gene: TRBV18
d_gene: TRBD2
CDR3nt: TGTGCCAGCTCACCGGGACTAGCCACAGATACGCAGTATTTT
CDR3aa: CASSPGLATDTQYF

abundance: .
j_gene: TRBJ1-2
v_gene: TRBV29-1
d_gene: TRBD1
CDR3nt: TGCAGCGTTGATAAGGGGGCGTATGGCTACACCTTC
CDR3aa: CSVDKGAYGYTF

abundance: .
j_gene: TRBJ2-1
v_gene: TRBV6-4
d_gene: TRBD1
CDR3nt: TGTGCCAGCAGTGTACAGGGGGCAGTTGGGTATGAGCAGTTCTTC
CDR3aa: CASSVQGAVGYEQFF

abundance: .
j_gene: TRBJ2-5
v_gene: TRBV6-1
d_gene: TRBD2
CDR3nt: TGTGCCAGCAGTGAATACGGCGGGGGGGCTCAAGAGACCCAGTACTTC
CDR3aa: CASSEYGGGAQETQYF

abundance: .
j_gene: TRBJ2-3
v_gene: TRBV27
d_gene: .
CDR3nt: TGTGCCAGCAGTTTTACCTGGAGGGATACGCAGTATTTT
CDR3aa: CASSFTWRDTQYF

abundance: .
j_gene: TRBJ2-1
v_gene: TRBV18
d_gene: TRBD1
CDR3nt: TGTGCCAGCTCATTGATACAGGGGACGCAGTTCTTC
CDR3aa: CASSLIQGTQFF

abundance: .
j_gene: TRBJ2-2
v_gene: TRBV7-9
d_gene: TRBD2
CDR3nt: TGTGCCAGCAGCTCCCCTGGGGTAGCGGGGGAGAACACCGGGGAGCTGTTTTTT
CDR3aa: CASSSPGVAGENTGELFF

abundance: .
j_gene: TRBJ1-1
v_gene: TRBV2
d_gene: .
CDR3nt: TGTGCCAGCAGTTCCCCCAGGGGTTCAGGTGAAGCTTTCTTT
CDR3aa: CASSSPRGSGEAFF

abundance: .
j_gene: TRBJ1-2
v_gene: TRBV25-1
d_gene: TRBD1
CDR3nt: TGTGCCAGCTCAAACGGACAGGTCTATGGCTACACCTTC
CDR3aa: CASSNGQVYGYTF

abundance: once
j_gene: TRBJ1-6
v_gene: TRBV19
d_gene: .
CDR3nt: TGTGCCAGTAGTGCCACCGGGGTAAATTCACCCCTCCACTTT
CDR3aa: CASSATGVNSPLHF

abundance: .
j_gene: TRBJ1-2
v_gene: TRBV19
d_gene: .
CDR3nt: TGTGCCAGTACCATCCCAGGGGTTAACTATGGCTACACCTTC
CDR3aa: CASTIPGVNYGYTF

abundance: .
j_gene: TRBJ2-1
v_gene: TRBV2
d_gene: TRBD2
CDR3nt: TGTGCCAGCAGTGGTAGGACTAGCGGGAGTCCTGAGCAGTTCTTC
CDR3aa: CASSGRTSGSPEQFF

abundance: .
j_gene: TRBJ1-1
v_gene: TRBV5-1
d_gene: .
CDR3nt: TGCGCCAGCAGCTTGGCAGGAGGGGTTGGCACTGAAGCTTTCTTT
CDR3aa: CASSLAGGVGTEAFF

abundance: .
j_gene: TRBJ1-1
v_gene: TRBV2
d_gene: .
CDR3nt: TGTGCCAGCTCCGAGCAGGTGCACACTGAAGCTTTCTTT
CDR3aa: CASSEQVHTEAFF

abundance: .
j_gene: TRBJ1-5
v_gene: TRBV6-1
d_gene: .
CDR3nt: TGTGCCAGCAGACCACAGGGTCATTATCAGCCCCAGCATTTT
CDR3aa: CASRPQGHYQPQHF

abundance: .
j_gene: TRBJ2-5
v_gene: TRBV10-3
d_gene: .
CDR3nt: TGTGCCATCAGTGAGTCGAACAGGTGGCTAGAGACCCAGTACTTC
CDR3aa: CAISESNRWLETQYF

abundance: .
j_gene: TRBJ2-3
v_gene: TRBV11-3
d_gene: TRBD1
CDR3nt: TGTGCCAGCAGCCCAGGGACAGGTCCACATACGCAGTATTTT
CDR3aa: CASSPGTGPHTQYF

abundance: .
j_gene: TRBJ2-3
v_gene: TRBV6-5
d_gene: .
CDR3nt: TGTGCCAGCAGGCCAAGGGGGGGAGTCACAGATACGCAGTATTTT
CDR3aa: CASRPRGGVTDTQYF

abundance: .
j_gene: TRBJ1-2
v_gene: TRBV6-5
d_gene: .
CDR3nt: TGTGCCAGCAGTAACCGCGGGGGTTCCTATGGCTACACCTTC
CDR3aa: CASSNRGGSYGYTF

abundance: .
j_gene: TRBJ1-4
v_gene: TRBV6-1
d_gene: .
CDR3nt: TGTGCCAGCAGCCCACAAGGGGCGGTGCGTGAAAAACTGTTTTTT
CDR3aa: CASSPQGAVREKLFF

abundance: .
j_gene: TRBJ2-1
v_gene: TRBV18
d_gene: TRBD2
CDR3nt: TGTGCCAGCTCACCTTTTTCGACACCTGGGACTAGCGGGGGCGATGAGCAGTTCTTC
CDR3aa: CASSPFSTPGTSGGDEQFF

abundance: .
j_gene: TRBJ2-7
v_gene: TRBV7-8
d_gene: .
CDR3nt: TGTGCCAGCAGCTTAGTTGAGGGCGGGGTGATCTCCTACGAGCAGTACTTC
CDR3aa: CASSLVEGGVISYEQYF

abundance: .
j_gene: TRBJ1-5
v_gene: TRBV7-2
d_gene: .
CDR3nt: TGTGCCAGCAGCCCGAGCGGGGGGCCCCAGCATTTT
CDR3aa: CASSPSGGPQHF